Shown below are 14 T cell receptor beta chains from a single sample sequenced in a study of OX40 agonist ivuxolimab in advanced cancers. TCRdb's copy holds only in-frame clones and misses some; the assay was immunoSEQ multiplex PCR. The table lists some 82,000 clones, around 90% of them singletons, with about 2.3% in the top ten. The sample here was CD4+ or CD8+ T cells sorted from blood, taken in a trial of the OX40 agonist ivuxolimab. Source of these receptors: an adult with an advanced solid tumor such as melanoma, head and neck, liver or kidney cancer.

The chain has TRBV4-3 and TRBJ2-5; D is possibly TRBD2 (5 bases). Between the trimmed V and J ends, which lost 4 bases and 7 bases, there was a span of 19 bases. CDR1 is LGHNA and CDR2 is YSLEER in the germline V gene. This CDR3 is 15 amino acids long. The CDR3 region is CASSPWTGTSGTQYF. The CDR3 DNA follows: TGCGCCAGCAGCCCGTGGACTGGAACCAGTGGGACCCAGTACTTC.

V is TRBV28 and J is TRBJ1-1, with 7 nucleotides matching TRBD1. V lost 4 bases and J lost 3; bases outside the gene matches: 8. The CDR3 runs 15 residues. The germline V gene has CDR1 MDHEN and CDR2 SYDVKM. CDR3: CASSSPDRSYTEAFF. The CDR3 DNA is TGTGCCAGCAGTTCTCCGGACAGGAGTTACACTGAAGCTTTCTTT. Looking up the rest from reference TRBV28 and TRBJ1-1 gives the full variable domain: DVKVTQSSRYLVKRTGEKVFLECVQDMDHENMFWYRQDPGLGLRLIYFSYDVKMKEKGDIPEGYSVSREKKERFSLILESASTNQTSMYLCASSSPDRSYTEAFFGQGTRLTVV.

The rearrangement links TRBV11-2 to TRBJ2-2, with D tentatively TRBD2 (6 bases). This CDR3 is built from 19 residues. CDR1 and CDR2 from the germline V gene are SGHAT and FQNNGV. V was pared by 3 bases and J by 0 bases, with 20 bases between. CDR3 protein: CASSFLSGLMTPNTGELFF. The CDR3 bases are TGTGCCAGCAGCTTTCTTTCGGGACTGATGACTCCGAACACCGGGGAGCTGTTTTTT.

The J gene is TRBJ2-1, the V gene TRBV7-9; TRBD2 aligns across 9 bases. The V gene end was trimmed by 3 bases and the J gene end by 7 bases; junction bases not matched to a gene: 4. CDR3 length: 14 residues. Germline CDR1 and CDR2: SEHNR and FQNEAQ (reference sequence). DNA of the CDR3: TGTGCCAGCAGCTTTGCGGGAGGGAAGAATGAGCAGTTCTTC. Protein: CASSFAGGKNEQFF.

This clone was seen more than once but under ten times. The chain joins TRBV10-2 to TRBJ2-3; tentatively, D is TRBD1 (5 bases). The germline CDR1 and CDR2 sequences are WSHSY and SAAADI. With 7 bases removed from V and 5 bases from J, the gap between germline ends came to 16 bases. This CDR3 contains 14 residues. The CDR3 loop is CASTWTRDRDTQYF. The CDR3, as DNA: TGCGCCAGCACCTGGACACGCGACAGAGATACGCAGTATTTT.

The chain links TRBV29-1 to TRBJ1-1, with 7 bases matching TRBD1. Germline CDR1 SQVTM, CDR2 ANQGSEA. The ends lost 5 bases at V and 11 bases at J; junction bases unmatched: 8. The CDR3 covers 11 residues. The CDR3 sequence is CSVSDRFGAFF. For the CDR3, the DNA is TGCAGCGTTTCGGACAGGTTCGGGGCTTTCTTT.

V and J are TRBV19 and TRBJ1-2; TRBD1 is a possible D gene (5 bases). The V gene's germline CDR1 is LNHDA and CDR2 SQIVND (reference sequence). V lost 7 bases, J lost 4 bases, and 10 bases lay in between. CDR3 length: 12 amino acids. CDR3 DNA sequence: TGTGCCAGTAACGCAGGGCCCTATGGCTACACCTTC. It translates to CASNAGPYGYTF.

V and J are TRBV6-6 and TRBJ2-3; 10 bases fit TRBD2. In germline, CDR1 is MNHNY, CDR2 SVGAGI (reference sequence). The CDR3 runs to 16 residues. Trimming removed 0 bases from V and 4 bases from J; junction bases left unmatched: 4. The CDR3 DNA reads TGTGCCAGCAGTTACTCTACTGGGACTAGCGCAGATACGCAGTATTTT. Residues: CASSYSTGTSADTQYF.

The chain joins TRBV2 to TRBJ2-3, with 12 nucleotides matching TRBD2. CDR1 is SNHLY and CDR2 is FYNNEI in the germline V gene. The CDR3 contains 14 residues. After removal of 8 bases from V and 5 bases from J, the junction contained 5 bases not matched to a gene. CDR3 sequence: CASRLAGVGDTQYF. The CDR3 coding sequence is TGTGCCAGCCGACTAGCGGGAGTTGGAGATACGCAGTATTTT.

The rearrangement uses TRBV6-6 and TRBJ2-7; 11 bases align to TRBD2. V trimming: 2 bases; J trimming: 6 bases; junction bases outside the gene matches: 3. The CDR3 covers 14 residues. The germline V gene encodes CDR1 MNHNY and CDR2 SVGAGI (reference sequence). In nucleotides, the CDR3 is TGTGCCAGCAGTTACCCGGGACTAGCGGTCGAGCAGTACTTC. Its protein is CASSYPGLAVEQYF.

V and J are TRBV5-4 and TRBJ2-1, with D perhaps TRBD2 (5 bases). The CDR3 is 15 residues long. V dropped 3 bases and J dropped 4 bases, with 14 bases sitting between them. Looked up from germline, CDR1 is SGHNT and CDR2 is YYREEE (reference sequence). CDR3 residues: CASSSSRTAYNEQFF. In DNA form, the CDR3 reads TGTGCCAGCAGCTCCTCAAGGACTGCATACAATGAGCAGTTCTTC.

In nucleotides, the CDR3 is TGCGCCAGCAGCTTTACGGGATCTAGCACAGATACGCAGTATTTT. Protein product: CASSFTGSSTDTQYF. This rearrangement joins TRBV5-1 to TRBJ2-3, with D possibly being TRBD2 (5 bases). The CDR3 contains 15 residues. With 2 bases removed from V and 0 bases from J, the gap between germline ends came to 10 bases. Germline-derived CDR1 and CDR2 are SGHRS and YFSETQ. The full variable domain, with the rest looked up from reference TRBV5-1 and TRBJ2-3, is KAGVTQTPRYLIKTRGQQVTLSCSPISGHRSVSWYQQTPGQGLQFLFEYFSETQRNKGNFPGRFSGRQFSNSRSEMNVSTLELGDSALYLCASSFTGSSTDTQYFGPGTRLTVL.

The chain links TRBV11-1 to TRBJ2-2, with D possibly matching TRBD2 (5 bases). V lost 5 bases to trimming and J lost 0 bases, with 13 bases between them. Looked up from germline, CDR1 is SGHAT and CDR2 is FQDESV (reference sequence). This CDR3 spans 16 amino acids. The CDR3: CASSTTLGANTGELFF. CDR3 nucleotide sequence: TGTGCCAGCAGCACTACATTGGGAGCGAACACCGGGGAGCTGTTTTTT.

The CDR3 DNA reads TGCGCCAGCAGCTTGGCCCGGGGCCAGCGGTTATACAATGAGCAGTTCTTC. Translated, it gives CASSLARGQRLYNEQFF. The V and J genes are TRBV5-1 and TRBJ2-1; D possibly uses TRBD1 or TRBD2 (5 bases each). Per the germline V gene, CDR1 is SGHRS and CDR2 is YFSETQ. The V end was cut by 0 bases, the J end by 4 bases, with 17 bases between. The CDR3 covers 17 residues. The complete variable domain, with remaining parts taken from reference TRBV5-1 and TRBJ2-1, reads KAGVTQTPRYLIKTRGQQVTLSCSPISGHRSVSWYQQTPGQGLQFLFEYFSETQRNKGNFPGRFSGRQFSNSRSEMNVSTLELGDSALYLCASSLARGQRLYNEQFFGPGTRLTVL.